The text below deals with one TCR beta chain. The antigen it binds to is not known. No much larger clone exists at a distance of one base, and base qualities are not known. Genomic DNA was isolated from the sorted cells so that the TCRbeta CDR3 region could be sequenced. The immunoSEQ Assay was used to sequence the TCRbeta CDR3 regions. Sourced from immuneACCESS, this table was stored by TCRdb with only in-frame sequences that have V and J called. A share of the clones is absent; for the studies checked, an unresolved V gene accounts for under half, and the remainder has no known explanation. The sample includes approximately 47,000 clones, with approximately 86% observed a single time. The ten largest make up about 1.9% of the sample. The source of the sample is a study of OX40 agonist ivuxolimab in advanced cancers. The study in broad terms: The costimulatory receptor OX40 (CD134) was targeted by ivuxolimab, a fully human IgG2 agonistic monoclonal antibody. Among the approximately 54 dose-escalation patients, around 20 had hepatocellular carcinoma, 15 melanoma, 9 renal cell carcinoma and 9 head and neck cancer. The paper reports the monotherapy dose-escalation portion (N of about 50 patients) of the phase I ivuxolimab trial. The purpose of peripheral TCRbeta sequencing was to test whether ivuxolimab changed TCR sequence diversity and led to clonal T-cell expansion. In the dose-escalation cohort, more than 75% of patients were male, and the mean age was roughly 60 years, with a range of about 20 to 90. Prior anti-PD-1, anti-PD-L1 or anti-CTLA-4 therapy was permitted, and checkpoint inhibitors had been received by more than 35% of dose-escalation patients. Three dose-escalation patients achieved partial responses, one with hepatocellular carcinoma and two with cutaneous melanoma. Intravenous ivuxolimab was administered to patients every 2 weeks at six dose levels: 0.01, 0.1, 0.3, 1.5, 3 and 10 mg/kg.

V trim: 7 bases; J trim: 1 base; unmatched bases: 6. Taken from the germline V gene, the CDR1 and CDR2 loops are SNHLY and FYNNEI. The CDR3 holds 14 amino acids from the cysteine to the phenylalanine. Of the read, only the CDR3 DNA is kept; its 42 bases are in frame from base 1. The trial excluded patients who had a history of autoimmune disease or were on systemic immunosuppression. Peripheral blood for TCR sequencing was collected from all dose cohorts at baseline, on cycle 4 day 1, and on cycle 7 day 1. Samples came from an open-label, multicenter, first-in-human phase I dose-escalation trial of ivuxolimab. Adults with locally advanced or metastatic melanoma, renal cell carcinoma, hepatocellular carcinoma or head and neck squamous cell carcinoma were enrolled in the trial. Before TCR sequencing, CD4+ and CD8+ T cells were separately sorted from peripheral blood. Study-wide findings and limitations: Low levels of normalized T-cell clonal expansion were also seen in some nonresponding patients. At doses of 0.1 to 3.0 mg/kg, clonal expansion of both CD4+ and CD8+ T cells in blood was seen between baseline and week 6. The antigen specificity of the peripheral T cells that underwent clonal expansion was not determined. After ivuxolimab, more expanded clones were found on average in CD8+ T cells than in CD4+ T cells. In partial responders in the 0.1-3.0 mg/kg groups, normalized peripheral clonal expansion was found to be among the lowest, especially among CD8+ T cells.

The source material was CD4+ or CD8+ T cells sorted from blood, sampled in a trial of the OX40 agonist ivuxolimab. This clonotype was sampled from an adult with an advanced solid tumor such as melanoma, head and neck, liver or kidney cancer. The V and J segments used are TRBV2 and TRBJ2-7, with 8 middle bases fitting TRBD2. The CDR3 amino acid sequence is: CASTGLAKSYEQYF. The DNA sequence is given as TGTGCCAGCACCGGACTAGCAAAGTCCTACGAGCAGTACTTC. The reference TRBV2 and TRBJ2-7 proteins fill in what lies around the CDR3, so the full variable domain reads EPEVTQTPSHQVTQMGQEVILRCVPISNHLYFYWYRQILGQKVEFLVSFYNNEISEKSEIFDDQFSVERPDGSNFTLKIRSTKLEDSAMYFCASTGLAKSYEQYFGPGTRLTVT.